What follows are 21 T cell receptor beta chains derived from one specimen sequenced in a study of T cells in Graves' hyperthyroidism and ophthalmopathy. Amplification yielded TCR beta CDR3 regions, with RNA transcripts as the source. The primer set for the first-round RT-PCR of the TCR CDR3 was HTBI. TCRdb used MiXCR to reprocess the multiplex PCR reads, holding one entry per CDR3 protein. The sample comprises fewer than 350,000 distinct CDR3 sequences, roughly 18% of which are singletons, and roughly 15% rests with the top ten. What was sequenced was blood. The source is a woman aged 40 to 55 with Graves' ophthalmopathy.

The chain links TRBV24-1 to TRBJ2-5; D may be TRBD1 or TRBD2 (5 bases each). The length of the CDR3 is 15 residues. Trimming removed 0 bases from V and 3 bases from J, with 10 bases in between. Per the germline V gene, CDR1 is KGHDR and CDR2 is SFDVKD. CDR3 DNA sequence: TGTGCCACCAGTGATTTGAGGGACGGCAAAGAGACCCAGTACTTC. Its translation is CATSDLRDGKETQYF.

The rearrangement uses TRBV4-1 and TRBJ2-7; D tentatively reads TRBD1 or TRBD2 (5 bases each). Per germline, CDR1 MGHRA and CDR2 YSYEKL. V was trimmed by 1 base and J by 2 bases, leaving 12 bases between them. This CDR3 spans 15 amino acids. CDR3 sequence reads: CASSQGGTVTYEQYF. CDR3 DNA: TGCGCCAGCAGCCAAGGAGGGACGGTTACCTACGAGCAGTACTTC.

This clonotype showed up many times. The chain joins TRBV11-2 to TRBJ1-1; possibly TRBD1 for D (5 bases). In germline, CDR1 is SGHAT, CDR2 FQNNGV. The CDR3 totals 14 residues. The ends were cut back, 5 bases at V and 1 base at J, with 11 bases in the middle. The CDR3 DNA follows: TGTGCCAGCAGCCCAATGGGGGGGAACACTGAAGCTTTCTTT. Translating it yields CASSPMGGNTEAFF.

This clonotype was counted many times. The V call is TRBV12-3 or TRBV12-4, the J call TRBJ1-1; weak D call: TRBD1 (6 bases). The germline V and J ends were trimmed by 5 bases and 1 base, with 11 bases remaining between them. The length of the CDR3 is 14 residues. The CDR3 loop is CASSKQGTNTEAFF. The DNA for the CDR3 is TGTGCCAGCAGTAAGCAGGGGACGAACACTGAAGCTTTCTTT.

The chain couples TRBV6-5 to TRBJ2-7; TRBD1 aligns across 11 bases. V was pared by 0 bases and J by 7 bases, with 8 bases of the junction left unmatched. Germline lookup yields CDR1 MNHEY and CDR2 SVGAGI. This CDR3 is 16 amino acids long. The CDR3 DNA follows: TGTGCCAGCAGTTACTCGGTAGGACAGGGGGCGAAAGAGCAGTACTTC. It is translated as CASSYSVGQGAKEQYF.

This clonotype occurred many times. V usage is TRBV27 and J usage is TRBJ2-7; 9 positions agree with TRBD1. In germline, CDR1 is MNHEY, CDR2 SMNVEV (reference sequence). The CDR3 runs 13 residues. The V and J ends lost 5 bases and 6 bases, in that order; junction bases with no gene match: 5. The CDR3 loop is CASSRTGVGEQYF. In nucleotides, the CDR3 is TGTGCCAGCAGTCGGACAGGGGTAGGCGAGCAGTACTTC.

The CDR3 here is CASSSADRGRVTEAFF. DNA of the CDR3: TGTGCCAGTAGTTCCGCGGACAGGGGTAGGGTGACTGAAGCTTTCTTT. This chain joins TRBV19 and TRBJ1-1, with TRBD1 identical over 9 bases. After removal of 5 bases from V and 5 bases from J, the junction contained 12 bases not matched to a gene. The CDR3 contains 16 residues. Germline V CDR1 and CDR2: LNHDA, SQIVND (reference sequence).

This clonotype came up once. The genes are TRBV12-3 or TRBV12-4 and TRBJ1-3, with D perhaps TRBD1 (6 bases). The CDR3 covers 16 residues. Trimming shortened V by 6 bases and J by 5 bases, and 20 bases separated the two germline ends. As DNA, the CDR3 is TGTGCCAGCAGCGTCATACCGGGACAAGGGAGAAACACCATATATTTT. It yields the protein CASSVIPGQGRNTIYF.

The rearrangement links TRBV28 to TRBJ1-6; the D is unclear. The CDR3 has 13 amino acids. Germline V gene lookup returns CDR1 MDHEN and CDR2 SYDVKM. V was pared by 2 bases and J by 6 bases, with 5 bases between. CDR3 DNA sequence: TGTGCCAGCAGTTTAGGCTCTAATTCACCCCTCCACTTT. Translation: CASSLGSNSPLHF.

At least ten counts were recorded for this clonotype. The V call is TRBV30, the J call TRBJ2-7, with no clear D. The CDR3 sequence is 12 residues long. Germline V gene data show CDR1 as GTSNPN and CDR2 as SVGIG (reference sequence). V was clipped by 0 bases and J by 6 bases, with 9 bases between them. CDR3 nucleotides: TGTGCCTGGAGTGTGGTCGTGGGCGAGCAGTACTTC. Its translation is CAWSVVVGEQYF.

Here the CDR3 reads CASSLKPRERGGETQYF. The CDR3 DNA is TGTGCCAGCAGCTTAAAACCACGGGAGAGAGGGGGAGAGACCCAGTACTTC. The chain links TRBV11-2 to TRBJ2-5; D may match TRBD1 or TRBD2 (6 bases each). Trimming shortened V by 2 bases and J by 4 bases, and 20 bases separated the two germline ends. Looked up from germline, CDR1 is SGHAT and CDR2 is FQNNGV. The CDR3 extends over 17 amino acids.

The V call is TRBV10-3, the J call TRBJ1-5; 8 bases fit TRBD1. The junction had 15 bases not matched to a gene; V was cut back by 10 bases and J by 4 bases. The germline CDR1 and CDR2 sequences are ENHRY and SYGVKD. The CDR3 is made up of 16 amino acids. CDR3 bases: TGTGCCACCTCTACCCGACAGGGGACTTATAATCAGCCCCAGCATTTT. Amino acids: CATSTRQGTYNQPQHF.

This clonotype was seen repeatedly, ten times or more. The rearrangement joins TRBV9 to TRBJ2-2; no definite D call. The CDR3 runs to 16 residues. Germline CDR1 is SGDLS and CDR2 is YYNGEE. V shed 5 bases and J shed 2 bases, with 16 bases lying between them. The CDR3 DNA is TGTGCCAGCAGTTTCGGCAGATCATCTAACACCGGGGAGCTGTTTTTT. Translation: CASSFGRSSNTGELFF. The variable domain in full, with the rest retrieved from reference TRBV9 and TRBJ2-2, is DSGVTQTPKHLITATGQRVTLRCSPRSGDLSVYWYQQSLDQGLQFLIQYYNGEERAKGNILERFSAQQFPDLHSELNLSSLELGDSALYFCASSFGRSSNTGELFFGEGSRLTVL.

This clonotype was seen many times. CDR3 DNA: TGTGCCAGCAGTTTGTACGGGGGGGCTGGGGCCAACGTCCTGACTTTC. Translation gives CASSLYGGAGANVLTF. The genes are TRBV12-3 or TRBV12-4 and TRBJ2-6; TRBD2 matches 8 bases. CDR3 length equals 16 residues. V lost 3 bases to trimming and J lost 2 bases; unmatched junction nucleotides: 3.

The rearrangement joins TRBV20-1 to TRBJ2-2; a weak D match, TRBD2 (6 bases). The length of the CDR3 is 17 residues. The V gene's germline CDR1 is DFQATT and CDR2 SNEGSKA (reference sequence). Trimming stripped 5 bases from V and 5 bases from J, with 24 bases between. CDR3 in amino acids: CSAGQTLAEGYTGELFF. The CDR3, as DNA: TGCAGTGCTGGCCAAACCTTAGCGGAGGGGTATACCGGGGAGCTGTTTTTT.

Details on this clonotype: Just one base apart from a much larger clone, this may be a read error. The chain employs TRBV4-3 and TRBJ1-1; D is unclear. This CDR3 contains 16 residues. Looked up from germline, CDR1 is LGHNA and CDR2 is YSLEER. CDR3 DNA sequence: TGCGCCAGCAGCCAAGATGTATGGGGTCTGAACTCTGAAGCTTTCTTT. Encoded protein: CASSQDVWGLNSEAFF.

This clonotype was counted at least ten times. The rearrangement uses TRBV6-1 and TRBJ2-5; TRBD1 matches 7 bases. V gave up 6 bases and J gave up 2 bases; unmatched junction bases: 9. Germline V gene sequence: CDR1 MNHNS, CDR2 SASEGT. The CDR3 has 15 amino acids. The CDR3 reads CASSQTVGQQETQYF. DNA of the CDR3: TGTGCCAGCAGCCAGACTGTGGGACAGCAAGAGACCCAGTACTTC.

CDR3 in amino acids: CASSSLAGRETQYF. CDR3 bases: TGTGCCAGCAGTTCCCTAGCGGGACGGGAGACCCAGTACTTC. The chain employs TRBV28 and TRBJ2-5, with 9 nucleotides matching TRBD2. The CDR3 covers 14 residues. The ends lost 4 bases at V and 5 bases at J; junction bases unmatched: 5. Germline V lookup: CDR1 MDHEN, CDR2 SYDVKM.

At least ten counts were recorded for this clonotype. This chain connects TRBV12-3 or TRBV12-4 to TRBJ2-3; no reliable D call. The CDR3 has 13 amino acids. Trimming took off 2 bases at V and 6 bases at J, with 9 bases between the two ends. The CDR3 nucleotides read TGTGCCAGCAGTTTAACAAGATGGGATACGCAGTATTTT. Translation gives CASSLTRWDTQYF.

In its sample, this clonotype was seen many times. This chain joins TRBV24-1 and TRBJ2-2; TRBD2 matches 10 bases. This CDR3 contains 15 residues. Per germline, CDR1 KGHDR and CDR2 SFDVKD. The J segment lost 4 bases and the V segment lost 7 bases, leaving 5 bases of the junction unmatched. The chain's CDR3 is CATSGTSAATGELFF. The CDR3 DNA reads as TGTGCCACCAGCGGGACTAGCGCAGCCACCGGGGAGCTGTTTTTT.

In its sample, this clonotype was seen many times. The gene calls are TRBV6-2 or TRBV6-3 and TRBJ2-5, with 8 nucleotides matching TRBD2. The germline V gene encodes CDR1 MNHEY and CDR2 SVGEGT. This CDR3 contains 16 residues. With V trimmed by 2 bases and J by 3 bases, 8 bases remained unmatched. CDR3 DNA sequence: TGTGCCAGCAGTTACGTTTCGGGAGGGCACAAAGAGACCCAGTACTTC. Protein sequence: CASSYVSGGHKETQYF.